One and the same sample provided the 19 T cell receptor beta chains below, sequenced in a study of technical replicates of blood from several donors. Measured with immunoSEQ multiplex PCR; TCRdb has only the in-frame clones, and not every one. The sample gives about 62,000 clones, about 90% of which show up once; roughly 5.6% is in the top ten. Sequenced sample: PBMCs. These receptor sequences come from a human donor in good health. Some clones in this sample may be carry-over from other donors' samples.

The CDR3 here is CASSWPGGGGYTF. CDR3 nucleotide sequence: TGTGCCAGCAGCTGGCCGGGGGGTGGAGGCTACACCTTC. The chain uses TRBV7-2 and TRBJ1-2; tentative D call: TRBD1 (5 bases). Trimming took 4 bases from V and 8 from J, leaving 14 bases between them. The CDR3 covers 13 residues. CDR1 SGHTA and CDR2 FQGNSA come from the germline V gene.

The V and J genes are TRBV12-5 and TRBJ2-1, with TRBD1 matching over 9 bases. The CDR3 contains 17 residues. Germline assignment: CDR1 LGHNT and CDR2 FRNRAP. After removal of 5 bases from V and 7 bases from J, the junction contained 15 bases not matched to a gene. The CDR3: CASGLGRRTGERNEQFF. The CDR3 DNA reads TGTGCTAGTGGTCTTGGTCGTCGGACAGGGGAGAGGAATGAGCAGTTCTTC.

This chain joins TRBV5-4 and TRBJ1-2; D may be TRBD1 (6 bases). V was cut by 4 bases and J by 0 bases, with 16 bases left in between. The length of the CDR3 is 16 residues. From germline, CDR1 is SGHNT and CDR2 YYREEE (reference sequence). The CDR3: CASSRVTGRSNYGYTF. The CDR3 nucleotides are TGTGCCAGCAGCCGCGTGACAGGCCGCTCTAACTATGGCTACACCTTC. Combining the CDR3 with reference TRBV5-4 and TRBJ1-2 gives the whole variable domain ETGVTQSPTHLIKTRGQQVTLRCSSQSGHNTVSWYQQALGQGPQFIFQYYREEENGRGNFPPRFSGLQFPNYSSELNVNALELDDSALYLCASSRVTGRSNYGYTFGSGTRLTVV.

The chain has TRBV18 and TRBJ1-1; 10 bases align to TRBD1. Trimming at V came to 3 bases and at J to 5 bases, leaving 9 bases not matched to a gene. The CDR3 runs 16 residues. Germline CDR1 is KGHSH and CDR2 is LQKENI. The CDR3 sequence is CASSPGRGQGTTEAFF. The CDR3 DNA follows: TGTGCCAGCTCACCGGGGCGGGGACAGGGGACTACTGAAGCTTTCTTT.

The V call is TRBV6-6, the J call TRBJ1-1, with D possibly being TRBD1 (5 bases). V was shortened by 4 bases and J by 7 bases, with 13 bases between the two germline ends. The CDR3 contains 13 residues. Germline V gene data show CDR1 as MNHNY and CDR2 as SVGAGI (reference sequence). In DNA, the CDR3 is TGTGCCAGCAGTTTTACGACAGAGAATGAAGCTTTCTTT. Translating gives CASSFTTENEAFF.

This clone was seen many times. This chain joins TRBV2 and TRBJ1-1; unclear D gene. Trimming pared 4 bases from V and 7 bases from J, leaving 7 bases between. The germline gives CDR1 SNHLY, CDR2 FYNNEI. CDR3 length equals 11 residues. The CDR3 bases are TGTGCCAGCAGTGTACGAGGTGAAGCTTTCTTT. Translated, it gives CASSVRGEAFF.

The chain employs TRBV5-6 and TRBJ2-1; no clear D. The CDR3 runs to 12 residues. V shed 3 bases and J shed 3 bases, with 4 bases lying between them. CDR1 SGHDT and CDR2 YYEEEE come from the germline V gene. CDR3 coding DNA: TGTGCCAGCAGCTCCAACTACAATGAGCAGTTCTTC. It specifies CASSSNYNEQFF. The full variable domain, in which reference TRBV5-6 and TRBJ2-1 provide the parts outside the CDR3, is DAGVTQSPTHLIKTRGQQVTLRCSPKSGHDTVSWYQQALGQGPQFIFQYYEEEERQRGNFPDRFSGHQFPNYSSELNVNALLLGDSALYLCASSSNYNEQFFGPGTRLTVL.

The chain is built from TRBV2 and TRBJ2-3; 14 bases align to TRBD2. The CDR3 has 16 amino acids. CDR1 SNHLY and CDR2 FYNNEI come from the germline V gene. J lost 5 bases, V lost 9 bases, and 10 bases had no gene match. CDR3 sequence reads: CASRRTSGRLGDTQYF. Written as DNA, the CDR3 is TGTGCCAGTAGACGGACTAGCGGGAGGTTGGGAGATACGCAGTATTTT.

This sequence joins TRBV7-2 and TRBJ1-1; no reliable D call. Germline V gene lookup returns CDR1 SGHTA and CDR2 FQGNSA. There are 13 residues in the CDR3. V was shortened by 5 bases and J by 4 bases, with 11 bases between the two germline ends. The DNA of the CDR3 is TGTGCCAGCAGCCCAGACCCGGGCACTGAAGCTTTCTTT. Amino acid sequence: CASSPDPGTEAFF.

This sequence joins TRBV4-3 and TRBJ2-1; TRBD1 matches at 7 bases. V dropped 3 bases and J dropped 5; count of bases not matched to a gene: 7. CDR3 length: 15 residues. Per germline, CDR1 LGHNA and CDR2 YSLEER. CDR3 in amino acids: CASSHLRGTNNEQFF. For the CDR3, the DNA is TGCGCCAGCAGCCACCTCAGGGGGACCAACAATGAGCAGTTCTTC.

The chain joins TRBV2 to TRBJ2-7; D is uncertain. The CDR3 sequence is 12 residues long. Trimming took 4 bases from V and 1 from J, leaving 5 bases between them. Germline values: CDR1 SNHLY, CDR2 FYNNEI. The CDR3 here is CASSAQSYEQYF. The CDR3 DNA is TGTGCCAGCAGTGCCCAGTCCTACGAGCAGTACTTC.

This chain connects TRBV4-2 to TRBJ1-2, with D tentatively TRBD1 (6 bases). Germline CDR1 LGHNA, CDR2 YNFKEQ. The CDR3 runs to 14 residues. Trimming cost V 0 bases and J 8 bases, with 13 bases left between them. The CDR3 loop is CASSQESGGVGYTF. CDR3 nucleotides: TGTGCCAGCAGCCAAGAATCGGGGGGCGTCGGCTACACCTTC.

The chain couples TRBV5-1 to TRBJ2-1; TRBD2 matches 7 bases. Germline V lookup: CDR1 SGHRS, CDR2 YFSETQ. V lost 4 bases and J lost 2; bases outside the gene matches: 12. The CDR3 sequence is 17 residues long. CDR3 coding DNA: TGCGCCAGCAGCCCGGCCATACGCGGGGGTACCTACAATGAGCAGTTCTTC. Protein sequence: CASSPAIRGGTYNEQFF. Combining the CDR3 with reference TRBV5-1 and TRBJ2-1 gives the whole variable domain KAGVTQTPRYLIKTRGQQVTLSCSPISGHRSVSWYQQTPGQGLQFLFEYFSETQRNKGNFPGRFSGRQFSNSRSEMNVSTLELGDSALYLCASSPAIRGGTYNEQFFGPGTRLTVL.

The rearrangement uses TRBV10-3 and TRBJ1-5, with D maybe TRBD1 (5 bases). Germline V lookup: CDR1 ENHRY, CDR2 SYGVKD. V was clipped by 3 bases and J by 2 bases, with 11 bases between them. CDR3 size: 15 residues. This CDR3 is CAISEGPGGNQPQHF. CDR3 bases: TGTGCCATCAGTGAAGGCCCGGGGGGCAATCAGCCCCAGCATTTT.

The CDR3 nucleotides are TGTGCCAGCAGCTCACCAGGGTTAATCGCTGAAGCTTTCTTT. Translated: CASSSPGLIAEAFF. This chain links TRBV7-3 with TRBJ1-1; D might be TRBD1 (5 bases). Germline assignment: CDR1 SGHTA and CDR2 FQGTGA. V lost 4 bases, J lost 6 bases, and 15 bases lay in between. CDR3 length equals 14 residues.

This clone was seen a single time. This sequence joins TRBV7-2 and TRBJ2-7, with 13 bases fitting TRBD2. J was trimmed by 3 bases and V by 6 bases; bases with no gene match: 11. The CDR3 has 17 amino acids. CDR1 is SGHTA, CDR2 FQGNSA, per germline. DNA of the CDR3: TGTGCCAGCAGTCCGACTAGCGGGAGGTCGGTCTTCTACGAGCAGTACTTC. It translates to CASSPTSGRSVFYEQYF.

This clone was seen at least ten times. The chain joins TRBV19 to TRBJ2-1, with TRBD2 matching 8 bases. This CDR3 is 17 amino acids long. The trim removed 3 bases at V and 5 bases at J, leaving 12 bases unmatched. The germline CDR1 and CDR2 sequences are LNHDA and SQIVND (reference sequence). This chain's CDR3 is CASSMWGPTAGDNEQFF. Here the CDR3 DNA reads TGTGCCAGTAGTATGTGGGGGCCTACAGCGGGGGACAATGAGCAGTTCTTC. Drawing the rest from reference TRBV19 and TRBJ2-1, the complete variable domain is DGGITQSPKYLFRKEGQNVTLSCEQNLNHDAMYWYRQDPGQGLRLIYYSQIVNDFQKGDIAEGYSVSREKKESFPLTVTSAQKNPTAFYLCASSMWGPTAGDNEQFFGPGTRLTVL.

This chain connects TRBV5-1 to TRBJ2-5, with 9 bases matching TRBD2. The CDR3 is 15 amino acids. V shed 2 bases and J 9 bases; nucleotides not matched to a gene: 11. CDR1 is SGHRS, CDR2 YFSETQ, per germline. For the CDR3, the DNA is TGCGCCAGCAGCTTCACTAGCGGGTTGGGGTGGGCCCAGTACTTC. Protein sequence: CASSFTSGLGWAQYF.

The chain employs TRBV4-3 and TRBJ1-2, with D maybe TRBD1 (5 bases). Germline lookup yields CDR1 LGHNA and CDR2 YSLEER. This CDR3 spans 14 amino acids. Deletions cut 2 bases from V and 2 bases from J, with 9 bases between. CDR3 in DNA: TGCGCCAGCAGCCAATTTTCAGGGAACTATGGCTACACCTTC. It translates to CASSQFSGNYGYTF.